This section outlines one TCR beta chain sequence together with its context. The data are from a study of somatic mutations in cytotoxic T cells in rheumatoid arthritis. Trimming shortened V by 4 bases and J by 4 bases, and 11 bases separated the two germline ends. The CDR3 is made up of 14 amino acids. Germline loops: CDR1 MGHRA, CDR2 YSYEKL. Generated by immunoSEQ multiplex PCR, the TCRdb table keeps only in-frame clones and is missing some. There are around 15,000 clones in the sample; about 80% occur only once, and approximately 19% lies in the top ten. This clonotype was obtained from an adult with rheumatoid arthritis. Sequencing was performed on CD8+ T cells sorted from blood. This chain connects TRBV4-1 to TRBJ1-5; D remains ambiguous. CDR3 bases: TGCGCCAGCAGCCCCCAGGTCCGAAATCAGCCCCAGCATTTT. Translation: CASSPQVRNQPQHF.